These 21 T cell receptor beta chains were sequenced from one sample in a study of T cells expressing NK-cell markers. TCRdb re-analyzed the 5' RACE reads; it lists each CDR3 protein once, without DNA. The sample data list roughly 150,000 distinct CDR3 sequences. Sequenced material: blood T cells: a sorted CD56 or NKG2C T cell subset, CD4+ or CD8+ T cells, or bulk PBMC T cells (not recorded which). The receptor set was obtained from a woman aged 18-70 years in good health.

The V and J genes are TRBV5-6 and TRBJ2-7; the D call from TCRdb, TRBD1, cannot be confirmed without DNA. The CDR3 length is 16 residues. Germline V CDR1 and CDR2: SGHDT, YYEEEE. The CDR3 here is CASSLDSGQGSNEQYF. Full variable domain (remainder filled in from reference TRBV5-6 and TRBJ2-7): DAGVTQSPTHLIKTRGQQVTLRCSPKSGHDTVSWYQQALGQGPQFIFQYYEEEERQRGNFPDRFSGHQFPNYSSELNVNALLLGDSALYLCASSLDSGQGSNEQYFGPGTRLTVT.

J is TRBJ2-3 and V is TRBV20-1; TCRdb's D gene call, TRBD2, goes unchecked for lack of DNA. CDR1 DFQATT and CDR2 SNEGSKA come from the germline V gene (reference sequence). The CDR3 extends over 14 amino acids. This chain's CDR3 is CSARDESGLDTQYF.

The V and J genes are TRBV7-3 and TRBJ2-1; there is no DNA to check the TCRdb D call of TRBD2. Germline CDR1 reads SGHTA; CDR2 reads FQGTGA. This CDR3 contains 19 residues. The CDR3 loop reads CASSPSPLRLARRRNEQFF.

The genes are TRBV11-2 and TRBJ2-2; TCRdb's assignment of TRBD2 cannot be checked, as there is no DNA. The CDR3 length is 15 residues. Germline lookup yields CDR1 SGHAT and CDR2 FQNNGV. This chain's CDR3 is CASSSSRTGVGELFF.

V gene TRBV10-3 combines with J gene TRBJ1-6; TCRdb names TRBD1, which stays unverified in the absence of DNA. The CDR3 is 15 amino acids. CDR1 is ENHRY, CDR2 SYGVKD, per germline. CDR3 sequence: CAISEGGQGNSPLHF.

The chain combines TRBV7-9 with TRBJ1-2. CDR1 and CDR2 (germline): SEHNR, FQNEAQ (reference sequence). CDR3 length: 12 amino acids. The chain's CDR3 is CASSVANYGYTF.

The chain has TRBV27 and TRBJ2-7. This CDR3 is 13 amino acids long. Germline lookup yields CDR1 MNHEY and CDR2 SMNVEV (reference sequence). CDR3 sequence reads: CASSLGRSYEQYF.

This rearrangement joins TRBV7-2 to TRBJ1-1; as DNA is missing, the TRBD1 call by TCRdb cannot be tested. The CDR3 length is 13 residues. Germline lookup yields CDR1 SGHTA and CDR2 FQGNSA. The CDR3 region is CASSDRATLEAFF.

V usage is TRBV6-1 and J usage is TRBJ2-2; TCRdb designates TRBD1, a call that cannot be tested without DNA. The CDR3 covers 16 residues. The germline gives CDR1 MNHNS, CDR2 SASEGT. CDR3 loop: CASSEGRQGWTGELFF.

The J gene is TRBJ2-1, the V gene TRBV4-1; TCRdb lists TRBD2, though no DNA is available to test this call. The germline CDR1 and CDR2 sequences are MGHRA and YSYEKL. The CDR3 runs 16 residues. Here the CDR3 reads CASSRNAGGRDNEQFF.

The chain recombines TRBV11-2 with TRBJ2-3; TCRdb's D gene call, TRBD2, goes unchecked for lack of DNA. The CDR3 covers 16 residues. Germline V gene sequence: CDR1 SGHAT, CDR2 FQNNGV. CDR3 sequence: CASSFTAGDPPDTQYF.

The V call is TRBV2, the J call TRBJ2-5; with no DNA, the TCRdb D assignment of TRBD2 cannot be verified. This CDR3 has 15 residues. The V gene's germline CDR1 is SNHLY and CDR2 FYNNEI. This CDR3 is CASSEGLREQETQYF.

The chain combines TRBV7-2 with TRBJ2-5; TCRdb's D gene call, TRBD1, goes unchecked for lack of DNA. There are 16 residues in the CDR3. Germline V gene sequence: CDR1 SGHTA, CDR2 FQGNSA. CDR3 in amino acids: CASSLVPLRAQETQYF.

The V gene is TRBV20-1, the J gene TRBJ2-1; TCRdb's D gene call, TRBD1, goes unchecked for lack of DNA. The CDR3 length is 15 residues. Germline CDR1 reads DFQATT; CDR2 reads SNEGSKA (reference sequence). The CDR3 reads CSARLNRDPHNEQFF.

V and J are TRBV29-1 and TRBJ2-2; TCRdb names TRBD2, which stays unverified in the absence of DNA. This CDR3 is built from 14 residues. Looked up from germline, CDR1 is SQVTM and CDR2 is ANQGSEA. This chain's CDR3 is CSATSGSITGELFF.

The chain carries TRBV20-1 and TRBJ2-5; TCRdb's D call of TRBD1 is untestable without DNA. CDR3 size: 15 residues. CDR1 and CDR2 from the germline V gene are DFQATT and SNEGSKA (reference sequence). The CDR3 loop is CSARSRGPWRETQYF.

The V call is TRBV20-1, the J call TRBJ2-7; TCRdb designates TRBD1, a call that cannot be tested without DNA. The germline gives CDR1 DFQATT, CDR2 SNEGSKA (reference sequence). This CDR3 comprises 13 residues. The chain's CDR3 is CSARLNRAYEQYF.

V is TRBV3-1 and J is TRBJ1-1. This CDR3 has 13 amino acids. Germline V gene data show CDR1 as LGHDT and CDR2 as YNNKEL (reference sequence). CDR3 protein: CASTQALGTEAFF.

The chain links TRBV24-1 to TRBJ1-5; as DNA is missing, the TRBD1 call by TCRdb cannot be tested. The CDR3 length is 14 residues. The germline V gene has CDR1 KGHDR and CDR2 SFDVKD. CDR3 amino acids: CATGAGFSNQPQHF.

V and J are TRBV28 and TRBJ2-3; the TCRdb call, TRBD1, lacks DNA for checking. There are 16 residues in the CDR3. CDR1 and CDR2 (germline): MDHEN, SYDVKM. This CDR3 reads CASSSDRGKNTDTQYF.

The CDR3 sequence is CASSPDIVNQPQHF. V is TRBV18 and J is TRBJ1-5. The CDR3 extends over 14 amino acids. CDR1 and CDR2 (germline): KGHSH, LQKENI.